The clone carrying this T cell receptor (beta chain) was detected only once. This entry is derived from a study of blood T cell repertoires in COVID-19. In the study overall: Samples representing acute and convalescent COVID-19 were sourced from the United States, Italy and Spain.

The study drew participants aged roughly 18 to 95 years from fewer than 30 US areas. For recovered donors of Cohort 3, there were two negative PCRs, clearance, or symptom resolution. Authors' methods: Quantification of nucleated cells was approximated via reference gene primer amplification. TCRdb's copy holds only in-frame clones and misses some; the assay was immunoSEQ multiplex PCR. Clonal size and the V and J genes are those of that table, whereas D and trimming came from the DNA. Of roughly 350,000 clones in the sample, about 92% were seen once. The CDR3 loop spans 12 amino acids. CDR1 and CDR2 (germline): SGHTA, FQGNSA. Trimming removed 5 bases from V and 6 bases from J, with 10 bases in between.

The receptor was isolated from a woman younger than 45 who had recovered from COVID-19. Sequenced material: PBMCs or T cells enriched from blood (not recorded which). This chain joins TRBV7-2 and TRBJ2-5, with D unresolved. CDR3 region: CASSPYLKTQYF. CDR3 DNA sequence: TGTGCCAGCAGCCCCTATTTAAAGACCCAGTACTTC.